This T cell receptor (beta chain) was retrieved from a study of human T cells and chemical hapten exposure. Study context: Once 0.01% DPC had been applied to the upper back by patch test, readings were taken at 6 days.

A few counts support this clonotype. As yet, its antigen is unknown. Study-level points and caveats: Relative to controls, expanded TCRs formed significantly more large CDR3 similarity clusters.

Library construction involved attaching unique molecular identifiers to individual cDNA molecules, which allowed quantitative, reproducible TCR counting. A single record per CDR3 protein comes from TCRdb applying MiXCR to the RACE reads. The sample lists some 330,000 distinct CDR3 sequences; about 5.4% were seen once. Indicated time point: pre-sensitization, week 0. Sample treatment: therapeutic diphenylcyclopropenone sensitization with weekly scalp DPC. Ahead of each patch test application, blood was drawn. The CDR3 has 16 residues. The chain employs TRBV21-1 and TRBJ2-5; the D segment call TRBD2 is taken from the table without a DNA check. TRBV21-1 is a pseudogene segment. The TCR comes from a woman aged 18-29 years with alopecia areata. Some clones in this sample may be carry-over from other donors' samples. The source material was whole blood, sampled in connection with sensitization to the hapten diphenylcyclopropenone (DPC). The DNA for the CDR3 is TGTGCCAGCAGCCCACCAACCGGAGCGGGCGGGGAGACCCAGTACTTC. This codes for CASSPPTGAGGETQYF.